The rows below give T cell receptor beta chains drawn from one sample of a study of blood T cell repertoires in COVID-19. Here immunoSEQ multiplex PCR was the method, and the copy in TCRdb shows in-frame clones only, minus some. The table lists around 300,000 clones, 80% to 90% of them singletons. Material: peripheral blood. These receptor sequences come from a woman younger than 45 with active or convalescent COVID-19. CDR3s include the opening cysteine and the closing phenylalanine or tryptophan. A D gene is named only where the DNA matches it firmly. Clone size, where shown, is once, few, many, or a class for clones that have expanded.

size	J	length	V	D	CDR3	DNA
.	TRBJ2-3	19	TRBV3-1/TRBV3-2	TRBD2	CASSQDLGRAGGFTDTQYF	TGTGCCAGCAGCCAAGATCTAGGAAGAGCGGGGGGGTTCACAGATACGCAGTATTTT
.	TRBJ1-2	15	TRBV6-6	.	CASSPPTRSYYGYTF	TGTGCCAGCAGTCCACCTACCCGGAGTTACTATGGCTACACCTTC
.	TRBJ1-3	15	TRBV7-2	.	CASSVQGSSGNTIYF	TGTGCCAGCAGCGTACAGGGTAGCTCTGGAAACACCATATATTTT
.	TRBJ2-5	13	TRBV19	.	CASSVGNQETQYF	TGTGCCAGTAGTGTCGGGAACCAAGAGACCCAGTACTTC
.	TRBJ2-6	19	TRBV21-1	.	CASSTRTSGGLAGANVLTF	TGTGCCAGCAGCACCCGGACTAGCGGGGGTTTGGCCGGGGCCAACGTCCTGACTTTC
.	TRBJ1-5	17	TRBV2	TRBD1	CASSEAQGQGINQPQHF	TGTGCCAGCAGTGAAGCCCAGGGACAGGGTATAAACCAGCCCCAGCATTTT
.	TRBJ2-5	14	TRBV15	.	CATSPRDYQETQYF	TGTGCCACCAGCCCTAGGGACTACCAAGAGACCCAGTACTTC
.	TRBJ1-6	17	TRBV18	.	CASSPANGQIGGSPLHF	TGTGCCAGCTCACCAGCCAATGGTCAAATCGGTGGTTCACCCCTCCACTTT
.	TRBJ1-1	14	TRBV13	TRBD1	CASSLERGHTEAFF	TGTGCCAGCAGCTTAGAGAGGGGGCATACTGAAGCTTTCTTT
.	TRBJ1-2	13	TRBV27	TRBD1	CASGFRGRSGYTF	TGTGCCAGCGGATTCAGGGGGCGTAGTGGCTACACCTTC
.	TRBJ1-6	15	TRBV5-6	TRBD1	CASNPWDREGSPLHF	TGTGCCAGCAACCCATGGGACAGGGAAGGATCACCCCTCCACTTT
.	TRBJ2-7	14	TRBV7-2	TRBD1	CASSLGTGSYEQYF	TGTGCCAGCAGCTTAGGGACAGGTTCCTACGAGCAGTACTTC
.	TRBJ1-6	15	TRBV9	.	CASSPAGSYNSPLHF	TGTGCCAGCAGCCCGGCAGGGTCCTATAATTCACCCCTCCACTTT
.	TRBJ2-7	17	TRBV27	TRBD2	CASSPLRLAGVEGEQYF	TGTGCCAGCAGTCCCCTCCGACTAGCGGGGGTTGAGGGCGAGCAGTACTTC
.	TRBJ2-7	16	TRBV15	TRBD2	CATSRGLAGAYYEQYF	TGTGCCACCAGCCGAGGACTAGCGGGGGCCTACTACGAGCAGTACTTC
few	TRBJ1-6	14	TRBV30	TRBD1	CACKQGSLNSPLHF	TGTGCCTGCAAACAGGGGTCTCTTAATTCACCCCTCCACTTT
.	TRBJ1-5	17	TRBV28	TRBD1	CASRGDRGPYSNQPQHF	TGTGCCAGTAGGGGGGACAGGGGACCATATAGCAATCAGCCCCAGCATTTT
.	TRBJ1-1	15	TRBV19	.	CASSISGGRNTEAFF	TGTGCCAGTAGTATAAGTGGGGGCCGGAACACTGAAGCTTTCTTT
.	TRBJ1-2	15	TRBV6-1	TRBD1	CASSERDRLNYGYTF	TGTGCCAGCAGTGAAAGGGACAGGCTCAACTATGGCTACACCTTC
.	TRBJ2-6	18	TRBV19	TRBD1	CASSTRQGVLSGANVLTF	TGTGCCAGTAGTACCCGACAGGGCGTCCTCTCTGGGGCCAACGTCCTGACTTTC
.	TRBJ1-6	16	TRBV19	TRBD1	CASTDPGQFYNSPLHF	TGTGCCAGTACCGATCCGGGACAGTTTTATAATTCACCCCTCCACTTT
.	TRBJ2-5	13	TRBV18	.	CASSPGAQETQYF	TGTGCCAGCTCGCCGGGAGCCCAAGAGACCCAGTACTTC
.	TRBJ1-5	16	TRBV24-1	TRBD1	CATSETTGARNQPQHF	TGTGCCACCAGTGAAACGACAGGGGCGCGGAATCAGCCCCAGCATTTT
.	TRBJ2-2	14	TRBV28	TRBD1	CASIPGGYTGELFF	TGTGCCAGCATCCCAGGGGGCTACACCGGGGAGCTGTTTTTT
.	TRBJ1-5	16	TRBV20-1	.	CSASRPTGDAIIPQHF	TGCAGTGCTAGTCGCCCGACGGGGGACGCTATCATACCCCAGCATTTT
.	TRBJ2-7	15	TRBV19	TRBD2	CASQSPTSDSYEQYF	TGTGCCAGCCAGTCCCCTACTAGCGACTCCTACGAGCAGTACTTC
.	TRBJ2-5	16	TRBV2	TRBD2	CASSSGIAGGQETQYF	TGTGCCAGCAGCTCTGGCATAGCGGGGGGGCAAGAGACCCAGTACTTC
.	TRBJ1-2	15	TRBV19	.	CASSIIGREVNGYTF	TGTGCCAGTAGTATAATAGGCAGGGAGGTCAATGGCTACACCTTC
.	TRBJ2-5	15	TRBV9	.	CASSVGQGPHETQYF	TGTGCCAGCAGCGTAGGGCAGGGTCCTCACGAGACCCAGTACTTC
few	TRBJ2-5	13	TRBV5-1	.	CASSRDSQETQYF	TGCGCCAGCAGTCGTGACAGCCAAGAGACCCAGTACTTC
few	TRBJ1-6	15	TRBV19	TRBD1	CASSVPGQDNSPLHF	TGTGCCAGTAGTGTGCCGGGACAGGATAATTCACCCCTCCACTTT
.	TRBJ1-2	15	TRBV5-6	.	CASTLLEAGKYGYTF	TGTGCCAGCACCCTCCTCGAGGCCGGGAAGTATGGCTACACCTTC
.	TRBJ1-6	13	TRBV20-1	TRBD1	CSASDRGQKNNHF	TGCAGCGCTAGTGACAGGGGCCAAAAGAATAACCACTTT
.	TRBJ1-2	14	TRBV5-1	.	CASSLAVANYGYTF	TGCGCCAGCAGCTTGGCCGTAGCTAACTATGGCTACACCTTC
.	TRBJ2-3	15	TRBV9	.	CASKRGSQNTDTQYF	TGTGCCAGCAAACGCGGGTCGCAGAACACAGATACGCAGTATTTT
.	TRBJ1-2	12	TRBV28	.	CASRPGGYGYTF	TGTGCCAGCCGCCCGGGGGGATATGGCTACACCTTC
once	TRBJ2-6	16	TRBV2	.	CASSGQLLSGANVLTF	TGTGCCAGCAGTGGACAGCTCCTATCTGGGGCCAACGTCCTGACTTTC
once	TRBJ1-2	14	TRBV28	.	CASSLDPADYGYTF	TGTGCCAGCAGTTTAGACCCGGCGGACTATGGCTACACCTTC
.	TRBJ2-5	14	TRBV6-4	TRBD2	CASKGSGGQETQYF	TGTGCCAGCAAGGGTAGCGGGGGGCAAGAGACCCAGTACTTC
.	TRBJ2-5	14	TRBV7-3	.	CASSLIGGAETQYF	TGTGCCAGCAGCTTAATTGGCGGGGCAGAGACCCAGTACTTC
once	TRBJ2-7	14	TRBV5-6	TRBD1	CASSPGTGTYEQYF	TGTGCCAGCAGCCCCGGGACAGGGACCTACGAGCAGTACTTC
.	TRBJ2-1	17	TRBV9	TRBD1	CASSVALFGQGDNEQFF	TGTGCCAGCAGCGTAGCTCTTTTTGGACAGGGGGATAATGAGCAGTTCTTC
.	TRBJ1-1	18	TRBV4-1	.	CASSPPPGQGLRNTEAFF	TGCGCCAGCAGCCCCCCTCCGGGGCAGGGGTTACGGAACACTGAAGCTTTCTTT
once	TRBJ2-7	18	TRBV11-2	TRBD2	CASSSPLGTSGGVYEQYF	TGTGCCAGCAGCTCCCCTTTGGGGACTAGCGGGGGAGTCTACGAGCAGTACTTC
.	TRBJ1-2	17	TRBV19	.	CASSSPAYRRNSYGYTF	TGTGCCAGTAGTTCCCCCGCATATCGTCGGAACAGCTATGGCTACACCTTC
.	TRBJ1-2	14	TRBV13	TRBD1	CASSPRGGPDGYTF	TGTGCCAGCTCTCCCCGAGGGGGCCCGGATGGCTACACCTTC
.	TRBJ2-6	16	TRBV7-9	.	CASTPRGFSGANVLTF	TGTGCCAGCACCCCCAGGGGATTCTCTGGGGCCAACGTCCTGACTTTC
.	TRBJ2-2	13	TRBV30	.	CAWSVALTGELFF	TGTGCCTGGAGTGTGGCTCTTACCGGGGAGCTGTTTTTT
.	TRBJ1-2	15	TRBV7-3	TRBD1	CASSPQGWTGVGYTF	TGTGCCAGCAGCCCCCAGGGGTGGACAGGGGTCGGCTACACCTTC
.	TRBJ1-2	14	TRBV6-6	TRBD1	CASSRGQTNYGYTF	TGTGCCAGCAGTCGGGGACAGACTAACTATGGCTACACCTTC
.	TRBJ2-1	14	TRBV9	.	CASSVRGTDNEQFF	TGTGCCAGCAGCGTGAGGGGGACGGACAATGAGCAGTTCTTC
.	TRBJ1-3	16	TRBV19	TRBD1	CASSAQGQGAGNTIYF	TGTGCCAGTAGTGCTCAGGGACAGGGGGCTGGAAACACCATATATTTT
.	TRBJ1-5	14	TRBV24-1	TRBD1	CATGTGYSNQPQHF	TGTGCCACCGGGACAGGGTATAGCAATCAGCCCCAGCATTTT
.	TRBJ2-7	12	TRBV18	.	CASSPSGDEQYF	TGTGCCAGCTCACCGTCCGGAGACGAGCAGTACTTC